This T cell receptor beta chain was profiled in a study of blood T cells in healthy people across ages. The V gene's germline CDR1 is SEHNR and CDR2 FQNEAQ (reference sequence). CDR3 size: 15 residues. Trimming cost V 5 bases and J 5 bases; bases outside gene matches: 10. Then a second PCR, running about 7 to 11 cycles, was carried out with a sample-barcoded 5' primer and a J-beta primer mix. Using its own MiXCR run on the 5' RACE reads, TCRdb lists one record per CDR3 protein. The data show 750,000 to 1,000,000 distinct CDR3 sequences, roughly 28% seen once. In its sample, this clonotype was seen many times. This sample also appeared in a second study, on T cells of mothers and their children.

The receptor comes from a woman in her forties in good health. V is TRBV7-9 and J is TRBJ2-7; TRBD1 matches 9 bases. Material for sequencing was blood. The CDR3 sequence is CASSGSTGGFHEQYF. The CDR3 nucleotides read TGTGCCAGCAGCGGTTCGACAGGGGGTTTCCACGAGCAGTACTTC.